Detailed here is one T cell receptor beta chain. Its antigen is still unknown. The data originate from a study of cytomegalovirus exposure and HLA in healthy donors. Overall study results and limits: Rare TCR sequences dominated, though some public TCRs recurred in many donors.

Donors had nominal health at sampling but likely had unrecorded immune exposures. PCR involved 60 Vbeta and 13 Jbeta primers. Generated by immunoSEQ multiplex PCR, the TCRdb table keeps only in-frame clones and is missing some. The sample comprises 150,000 to 200,000 clones, 80% to 85% of which are singletons, and more than 1.5% rests with the top ten. From germline, CDR1 is SGDLS and CDR2 YYNGEE. Unmatched junction bases numbered 0, after V lost 0 bases and J lost 3 bases. The CDR3 is 14 residues long. The TCR originated in a man aged 18 to 30 in good health and CMV-seronegative. Sequencing was performed on PBMCs. V and J are TRBV9 and TRBJ2-1, with 7 bases lining up with TRBD1. CDR3 region: CASSVGDSYNEQFF. The CDR3 nucleotides are TGTGCCAGCAGCGTAGGGGACAGCTACAATGAGCAGTTCTTC.